These T cell receptor beta chains were read from a single sample in a study of control samples from healthy donors and cancer patients. Profiled with immunoSEQ multiplex PCR; TCRdb holds only in-frame clones, not every one. The table has 90,000 to 150,000 clones, approximately 88% seen once. Sequenced material: blood. These receptors all stem from a man in his forties in good health. Each CDR3 is given with its conserved first and last residue. The D gene is left open where the match is weak. The listing skips clone size in some rows; elsewhere it reads once, few, many or a size class.

j_gene: TRBJ1-6; d_gene: NA; v_gene: TRBV19; abundance: NA; CDR3aa: CASTDPGRGLPLHF; CDR3nt: TGTGCCAGTACCGACCCGGGACGGGGGTTACCCCTCCACTTT
j_gene: TRBJ2-1; d_gene: NA; v_gene: TRBV5-1; abundance: NA; CDR3aa: CASSLDGVGAPLIQFF; CDR3nt: TGCGCCAGCAGCTTGGACGGGGTTGGGGCCCCCTTGATTCAGTTCTTC
j_gene: TRBJ2-1; d_gene: NA; v_gene: TRBV24-1; abundance: NA; CDR3aa: CATSDPGRTNEQFF; CDR3nt: TGTGCCACCAGTGACCCTGGACGGACCAATGAGCAGTTCTTC
j_gene: TRBJ1-2; d_gene: NA; v_gene: TRBV7-2; abundance: NA; CDR3aa: CASSLVVILGYGYTF; CDR3nt: TGTGCCAGCAGCTTAGTAGTCATCCTCGGGTATGGCTACACCTTC
j_gene: TRBJ1-5; d_gene: NA; v_gene: TRBV21-1; abundance: NA; CDR3aa: CASPKGQGLNQPQHF; CDR3nt: TGTGCCAGCCCCAAAGGGCAGGGCCTTAATCAGCCCCAGCATTTT
j_gene: TRBJ2-3; d_gene: NA; v_gene: TRBV2; abundance: once; CDR3aa: CASGEFGASTDTQYF; CDR3nt: TGTGCCAGCGGGGAGTTCGGGGCGAGCACAGATACGCAGTATTTT
j_gene: TRBJ2-2; d_gene: NA; v_gene: TRBV21-1; abundance: NA; CDR3aa: CASARRQGATGELFF; CDR3nt: TGTGCCAGCGCCCGCCGACAGGGGGCCACCGGGGAGCTGTTTTTT
j_gene: TRBJ2-7; d_gene: NA; v_gene: TRBV19; abundance: NA; CDR3aa: CASSIEAGLEQYF; CDR3nt: TGTGCCAGTAGTATCGAGGCCGGCTTGGAGCAGTACTTC
j_gene: TRBJ1-5; d_gene: NA; v_gene: TRBV5-1; abundance: once; CDR3aa: CASSLEGHRNQPQHF; CDR3nt: TGCGCCAGCAGCTTGGAGGGACACCGCAATCAGCCCCAGCATTTT
j_gene: TRBJ1-2; d_gene: NA; v_gene: TRBV7-2; abundance: NA; CDR3aa: CASSVNRDGYTF; CDR3nt: TGTGCCAGCAGCGTAAACAGAGATGGCTACACCTTC
j_gene: TRBJ1-6; d_gene: NA; v_gene: TRBV9; abundance: medium-sized; CDR3aa: CASSPSNSPLHF; CDR3nt: TGTGCCAGCAGCCCTTCGAATTCACCCCTCCACTTT
j_gene: TRBJ1-2; d_gene: NA; v_gene: TRBV19; abundance: NA; CDR3aa: CASSDWTVPEYGYTF; CDR3nt: TGTGCCAGTAGTGATTGGACAGTTCCTGAGTATGGCTACACCTTC
j_gene: TRBJ2-7; d_gene: NA; v_gene: TRBV21-1; abundance: NA; CDR3aa: CAGQQEVYF; CDR3nt: TGTGCCGGACAACAGGAAGTATACTTC
j_gene: TRBJ1-2; d_gene: NA; v_gene: TRBV4-2; abundance: NA; CDR3aa: CASSRQKTDTYLYGYTF; CDR3nt: TGTGCCAGCAGCCGCCAAAAGACAGACACGTACCTCTATGGCTACACCTTC
j_gene: TRBJ1-2; d_gene: NA; v_gene: TRBV4-1; abundance: NA; CDR3aa: CASSQDVVDRLTYGYTF; CDR3nt: TGCGCCAGCAGCCAAGATGTTGTAGACAGGTTAACTTATGGCTACACCTTC
j_gene: TRBJ1-2; d_gene: TRBD1; v_gene: TRBV7-2; abundance: NA; CDR3aa: CASSQGTVYGYTF; CDR3nt: TGTGCCAGCAGCCAGGGGACAGTCTATGGCTACACCTTC
j_gene: TRBJ1-6; d_gene: NA; v_gene: TRBV27; abundance: NA; CDR3aa: CASSLHTLGNSPLHF; CDR3nt: TGTGCCAGCAGTTTACACACCCTGGGGAATTCACCCCTCCACTTT
j_gene: TRBJ2-1; d_gene: TRBD2; v_gene: TRBV10-3; abundance: once; CDR3aa: CAISEDPSGGRNEQFF; CDR3nt: TGTGCCATCAGTGAGGACCCTAGCGGGGGGCGAAATGAGCAGTTCTTC
j_gene: TRBJ1-2; d_gene: TRBD1; v_gene: TRBV4-3; abundance: NA; CDR3aa: CASSPLGTGFGYTF; CDR3nt: TGCGCCAGCAGCCCCCTCGGGACAGGGTTTGGCTACACCTTC
j_gene: TRBJ2-3; d_gene: NA; v_gene: TRBV3-1/TRBV3-2; abundance: NA; CDR3aa: CASSQPGTQKDTQYF; CDR3nt: TGTGCCAGCAGCCAACCCGGGACTCAAAAAGATACGCAGTATTTT
j_gene: TRBJ2-7; d_gene: NA; v_gene: TRBV29-1; abundance: NA; CDR3aa: CSVEGGQGSYEQYF; CDR3nt: TGCAGCGTTGAAGGGGGGCAGGGCTCCTACGAGCAGTACTTC
j_gene: TRBJ1-1; d_gene: NA; v_gene: TRBV7-9; abundance: once; CDR3aa: CASSLAGREAFF; CDR3nt: TGTGCCAGCAGCTTAGCGGGCCGAGAAGCTTTCTTT
j_gene: TRBJ1-2; d_gene: NA; v_gene: TRBV18; abundance: NA; CDR3aa: CASSLDRTSYGYTF; CDR3nt: TGTGCCAGCTCACTGGACAGAACCTCCTATGGCTACACCTTC
j_gene: TRBJ2-7; d_gene: NA; v_gene: TRBV3-1/TRBV3-2; abundance: once; CDR3aa: CASSQASYEQYF; CDR3nt: TGTGCCAGCAGCCAGGCTTCCTACGAGCAGTACTTC
j_gene: TRBJ1-6; d_gene: NA; v_gene: TRBV19; abundance: NA; CDR3aa: CASKEGSHSPLHF; CDR3nt: TGTGCCAGTAAAGAGGGCTCTCATTCACCCCTCCACTTT
j_gene: TRBJ1-5; d_gene: NA; v_gene: TRBV6-5; abundance: NA; CDR3aa: CASTQWGNQPQHF; CDR3nt: TGTGCCAGCACCCAATGGGGGAATCAGCCCCAGCATTTT
j_gene: TRBJ1-5; d_gene: NA; v_gene: TRBV21-1; abundance: few; CDR3aa: CAKTRQGPNQPQHF; CDR3nt: TGTGCCAAAACACGACAGGGCCCCAATCAGCCCCAGCATTTT
j_gene: TRBJ1-2; d_gene: NA; v_gene: TRBV6-6; abundance: NA; CDR3aa: CASRGDRELRVGYTF; CDR3nt: TGTGCCAGCAGGGGGGACCGCGAGCTCAGAGTTGGCTACACCTTC
j_gene: TRBJ2-5; d_gene: NA; v_gene: TRBV5-1; abundance: NA; CDR3aa: CASSPGQNQETQYF; CDR3nt: TGCGCCAGCAGCCCCGGACAGAACCAAGAGACCCAGTACTTC
j_gene: TRBJ1-1; d_gene: NA; v_gene: TRBV18; abundance: few; CDR3aa: CASSGTNTEAFF; CDR3nt: TGTGCCAGCTCTGGCACGAACACTGAAGCTTTCTTT
j_gene: TRBJ2-7; d_gene: NA; v_gene: TRBV2; abundance: NA; CDR3aa: CASSGAGYEQYF; CDR3nt: TGTGCCAGCAGCGGCGCCGGTTACGAGCAGTACTTC
j_gene: TRBJ1-1; d_gene: NA; v_gene: TRBV11-2; abundance: NA; CDR3aa: CASSNNEAFF; CDR3nt: TGTGCCAGCAGCAATAATGAAGCTTTCTTT